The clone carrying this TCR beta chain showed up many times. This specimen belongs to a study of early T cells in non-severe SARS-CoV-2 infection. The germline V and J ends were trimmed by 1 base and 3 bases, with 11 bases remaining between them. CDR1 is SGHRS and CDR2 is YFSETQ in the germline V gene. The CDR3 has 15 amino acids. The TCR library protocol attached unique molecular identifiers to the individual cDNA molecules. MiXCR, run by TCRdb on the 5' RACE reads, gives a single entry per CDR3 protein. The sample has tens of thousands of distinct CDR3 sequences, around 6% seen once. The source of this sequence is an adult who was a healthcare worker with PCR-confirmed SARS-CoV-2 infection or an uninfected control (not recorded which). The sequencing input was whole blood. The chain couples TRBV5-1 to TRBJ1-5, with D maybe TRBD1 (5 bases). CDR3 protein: CASSLWGEVNQPQHF. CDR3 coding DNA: TGCGCCAGCAGCTTGTGGGGGGAGGTCAATCAGCCCCAGCATTTT.